The 17 T cell receptor beta chains listed next were all sequenced from one sample in a study of blood T cell repertoires in COVID-19. Method: immunoSEQ multiplex PCR; TCRdb's copy keeps in-frame clones and lacks some. The sample holds about 190,000 clones; 84% are singletons and the top ten take 14%. The sequencing input was peripheral blood. The receptors here all came from a man aged 25-45 years with active or convalescent COVID-19.

In this sample, this clone turned up a few times. V is TRBV21-1 and J is TRBJ2-1; the table calls TRBD2, which could not be checked here. TRBV21-1 is a known pseudogene. The CDR3 loop spans 15 amino acids. The CDR3 nucleotides are TGTGCCAGCAGCCTCACTAGCGGGTCTTACAATGAGCAGTTCTTC. Protein product: CASSLTSGSYNEQFF.

This sequence joins TRBV4-1 and TRBJ2-4; 7 nucleotides align to TRBD1. The CDR3 is made up of 18 amino acids. Germline V gives CDR1 MGHRA, CDR2 YSYEKL. V lost 3 bases, J lost 0 bases, and 11 bases stayed unmatched. CDR3 in amino acids: CASSHTLGQKLAKNIQYF. The CDR3, as DNA: TGCGCCAGCAGCCACACCCTGGGACAGAAGCTAGCCAAAAACATTCAGTACTTC.

V and J are TRBV5-5 and TRBJ2-7; possible D gene TRBD1, 6 bases. The CDR3 spans 13 residues. Deletions cut 4 bases from V and 6 bases from J, with 14 bases between. Germline V gene lookup returns CDR1 SGHKS and CDR2 YYEKEE (reference sequence). CDR3 sequence: CASSLGHNSEQYV. CDR3 bases: TGTGCCAGCAGCCTGGGACATAATAGCGAGCAGTACGTC.

This chain links TRBV6-2 or TRBV6-3 with TRBJ1-5; maybe TRBD1 (6 bases). CDR3 length equals 15 residues. V shed 6 bases and J shed 0 bases, with 12 bases lying between them. Germline V gene sequence: CDR1 MNHEY, CDR2 SVGEGT. DNA for the CDR3: TGTGCCAGCAGCCAGGGACAACTTAGCAATCAGCCCCAGCATTTT. This encodes CASSQGQLSNQPQHF.

The V gene is TRBV6-4, the J gene TRBJ1-1, with unresolved D. V was clipped by 3 bases and J by 1 base, with 9 bases between them. Germline V gene data show CDR1 as MRHNA and CDR2 as SNTAGT. The CDR3 is made up of 14 amino acids. The CDR3 spells CASSDWAKNTEAFF. CDR3 DNA sequence: TGTGCCAGCAGTGATTGGGCGAAGAACACTGAAGCTTTCTTT.

V gene TRBV7-3 combines with J gene TRBJ2-2; unclear D gene. Looked up from germline, CDR1 is SGHTA and CDR2 is FQGTGA. V was shortened by 4 bases and J by 2 bases, with 5 bases between the two germline ends. The CDR3 extends over 13 amino acids. The CDR3 loop is CASSYLNTGELFF. The CDR3 DNA is TGTGCCAGCAGCTACTTAAACACCGGGGAGCTGTTTTTT.

Only one count was recorded for this clone. This chain uses TRBV30 with TRBJ2-2; a possible D gene is TRBD1 (5 bases). The CDR3 extends over 14 amino acids. Germline CDR1 and CDR2: GTSNPN and SVGIG (reference sequence). V was trimmed by 0 bases and J by 5 bases, leaving 10 bases between them. The CDR3 region is CAWSVGRLTGELFF. The CDR3 bases are TGTGCCTGGAGTGTGGGGCGGCTTACCGGGGAGCTGTTTTTT.

This rearrangement joins TRBV30 to TRBJ1-2, with a weak D call TRBD1 (6 bases). From germline, CDR1 is GTSNPN and CDR2 SVGIG (reference sequence). The CDR3 is made up of 15 amino acids. The V and J ends lost 2 bases and 3 bases respectively, with 16 bases between them. The CDR3 nucleotides read TGTGCCTGGAGTCGACGGACAGCTACATACTATGGCTACACCTTC. Protein: CAWSRRTATYYGYTF.

This chain uses TRBV7-9 with TRBJ2-7; D is perhaps TRBD2 (8 bases). The CDR3 is 18 residues long. V dropped 5 bases and J dropped 2 bases, with 25 bases sitting between them. Germline CDR1 and CDR2: SEHNR and FQNEAQ (reference sequence). CDR3 sequence: CASSPNLAGPTGAYEQYF. CDR3 sequence (DNA): TGTGCCAGCAGCCCGAACCTAGCGGGCCCCACAGGGGCCTACGAGCAGTACTTC. The whole variable domain, remainder taken from reference TRBV7-9 and TRBJ2-7, is DTGVSQNPRHKITKRGQNVTFRCDPISEHNRLYWYRQTLGQGPEFLTYFQNEAQLEKSRLLSDRFSAERPKGSFSTLEIQRTEQGDSAMYLCASSPNLAGPTGAYEQYFGPGTRLTVT.

The rearrangement links TRBV30 to TRBJ1-2; 8 bases align to TRBD1. Germline V CDR1 and CDR2: GTSNPN, SVGIG (reference sequence). The CDR3 spans 12 residues. Trimming cost V 5 bases and J 8 bases; bases outside gene matches: 7. CDR3 in amino acids: CAWDSTGEGYTF. In DNA, the CDR3 is TGTGCCTGGGATTCGACAGGGGAAGGCTACACCTTC.

Only one count was recorded for this clone. V and J are TRBV30 and TRBJ1-1; 10 bases line up with TRBD1. With 2 bases clipped from V and 5 bases from J, the junction kept 2 bases outside the gene matches. The length of the CDR3 is 13 residues. CDR1 and CDR2 (germline): GTSNPN, SVGIG (reference sequence). DNA of the CDR3: TGTGCCTGGAGTTGGACAGGGGGGACTGAAGCTTTCTTT. Its translation: CAWSWTGGTEAFF. The variable domain in full, with the rest retrieved from reference TRBV30 and TRBJ1-1, is SQTIHQWPATLVQPVGSPLSLECTVEGTSNPNLYWYRQAAGRGLQLLFYSVGIGQISSEVPQNLSASRPQDRQFILSSKKLLLSDSGFYLCAWSWTGGTEAFFGQGTRLTVV.

J is TRBJ1-2 and V is TRBV30; TRBD1 matches 8 bases. Germline V CDR1 and CDR2: GTSNPN, SVGIG (reference sequence). The CDR3 has 13 amino acids. The V and J ends lost 2 bases and 4 bases, in that order; junction bases with no gene match: 3. Here the CDR3 reads CAWSTGTGYGYTF. The CDR3, as DNA: TGTGCCTGGAGTACCGGGACAGGCTATGGCTACACCTTC.

This rearrangement joins TRBV11-2 to TRBJ2-3; 9 bases line up with TRBD1. The J segment lost 6 bases and the V segment lost 5 bases, leaving 15 bases of the junction unmatched. CDR1 and CDR2 from the germline V gene are SGHAT and FQNNGV. CDR3 size: 17 residues. The CDR3 nucleotides are TGTGCCAGCAGCCCCGAGCCGGAACAGGGGGCGAGGGATACGCAGTATTTT. Translation: CASSPEPEQGARDTQYF.

The chain carries TRBV30 and TRBJ1-5; D gene unclear. The CDR3 is 14 amino acids. Germline CDR1 and CDR2: GTSNPN and SVGIG (reference sequence). Trimming removed 2 bases from V and 4 bases from J, with 12 bases in between. CDR3 nucleotides: TGTGCCTGGAGTCCCCGAGCCTTTAATCAGCCCCAGCATTTT. Translating gives CAWSPRAFNQPQHF.

The J gene is TRBJ2-2, the V gene TRBV3-1 (or the pseudogene TRBV3-2), with D perhaps TRBD1 (5 bases). CDR1 LGHDT and CDR2 YNNKEL come from the germline V gene (reference sequence). With 1 base removed from V and 5 bases from J, the gap between germline ends came to 14 bases. CDR3 size: 16 residues. The CDR3 sequence: CASSQAGRARTGELFF. Written as DNA, the CDR3 is TGTGCCAGCAGCCAAGCTGGCAGGGCGAGAACCGGGGAGCTGTTTTTT.

The J gene is TRBJ1-1, the V gene TRBV5-4; perhaps TRBD1 as D (6 bases). V gave up 3 bases and J gave up 0 bases, with 12 bases separating them. CDR1 SGHNT and CDR2 YYREEE come from the germline V gene (reference sequence). The CDR3 is made up of 15 amino acids. The CDR3 DNA follows: TGTGCCAGCAGCTCTTGGGGACACATGAACACTGAAGCTTTCTTT. As protein: CASSSWGHMNTEAFF.

V usage is TRBV7-9 and J usage is TRBJ2-3; D unresolved. The germline V gene has CDR1 SEHNR and CDR2 FQNEAQ (reference sequence). V lost 5 bases to trimming and J lost 6 bases, with 9 bases between them. This CDR3 is built from 12 residues. The CDR3 here is CASSEQPDTQYF. In DNA form, the CDR3 reads TGTGCCAGCAGCGAACAGCCCGATACGCAGTATTTT. Together with reference TRBV7-9 and TRBJ2-3, the CDR3 gives the full variable domain: DTGVSQNPRHKITKRGQNVTFRCDPISEHNRLYWYRQTLGQGPEFLTYFQNEAQLEKSRLLSDRFSAERPKGSFSTLEIQRTEQGDSAMYLCASSEQPDTQYFGPGTRLTVL.